The present T cell receptor (beta chain) was sequenced within a study of cytomegalovirus exposure and HLA in healthy donors. About the study: Early released data comprised 80 million to 100 million unique TCRs from HLA-typed donors. Overall study results and limits: The study recorded about 160 TCR beta chains that were cytomegalovirus-associated. Available immune exposure information was restricted to CMV serostatus only.

The PCR had 60 Vbeta and 13 Jbeta primers. Some clones are missing from TCRdb's copy, which holds only in-frame ones; the method was immunoSEQ multiplex PCR. The sample shows about 140,000 clones, approximately 84% of them seen only once. The V and J ends lost 6 bases and 1 base respectively, with 9 bases between them. Looked up from germline, CDR1 is SGHDN and CDR2 is FVKESK. The length of the CDR3 is 13 residues. A remark on this clone: As yet, its antigen is unknown.

V gene TRBV14 combines with J gene TRBJ1-1, with D maybe TRBD1 (5 bases). The source is a woman aged 60-75 years in good health and CMV-seropositive. The sample comprised PBMCs. The CDR3 sequence is CASSLDRNTEAFF. Written as DNA, the CDR3 is TGTGCCAGCAGTCTTGACAGGAACACTGAAGCTTTCTTT.